The present TCR beta chain was sequenced within a study of siplizumab effects on memory and regulatory T cells. Assay: immunoSEQ multiplex PCR; the TCRdb copy retains only in-frame clones and omits some. The data contain more than 95,000 clones, roughly 92% of them singletons. General study results and limits: Unstimulated subsets were the mapping target of only a minor fraction of alloreactive clones. Alloreactive sequences traceable to unstimulated CD4+ memory cells were significantly reduced by siplizumab.

V was cut by 1 base and J by 0 bases, with 11 bases left in between. CDR3 size: 15 residues. CDR1 is SGHRS, CDR2 YFSETQ, per germline. Points on this clone: The antigen is not known.

The gene calls are TRBV5-1 and TRBJ2-7; D is undetermined. The sequence was collected from a human donor in good health. Sequenced input: Tregs sorted from blood. CDR3 bases: TGCGCCAGCAGCTTGTCCAGCGCGAGCTCCTACGAGCAGTACTTC. It translates to CASSLSSASSYEQYF. The full variable domain, in which reference TRBV5-1 and TRBJ2-7 provide the parts outside the CDR3, is KAGVTQTPRYLIKTRGQQVTLSCSPISGHRSVSWYQQTPGQGLQFLFEYFSETQRNKGNFPGRFSGRQFSNSRSEMNVSTLELGDSALYLCASSLSSASSYEQYFGPGTRLTVT.